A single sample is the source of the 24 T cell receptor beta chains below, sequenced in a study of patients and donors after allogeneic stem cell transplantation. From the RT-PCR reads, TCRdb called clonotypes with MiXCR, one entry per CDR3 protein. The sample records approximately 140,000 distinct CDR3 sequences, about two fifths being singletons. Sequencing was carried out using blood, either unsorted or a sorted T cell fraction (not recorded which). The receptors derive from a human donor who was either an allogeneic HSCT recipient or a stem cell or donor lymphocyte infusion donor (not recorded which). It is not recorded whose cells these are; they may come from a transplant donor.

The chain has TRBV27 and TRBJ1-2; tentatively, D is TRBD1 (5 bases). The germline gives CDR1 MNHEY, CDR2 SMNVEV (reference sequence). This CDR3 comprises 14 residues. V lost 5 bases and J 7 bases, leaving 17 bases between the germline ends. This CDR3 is CASSPLGERGGYTF. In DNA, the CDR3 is TGTGCCAGCAGTCCCTTGGGAGAGAGGGGTGGCTACACCTTC.

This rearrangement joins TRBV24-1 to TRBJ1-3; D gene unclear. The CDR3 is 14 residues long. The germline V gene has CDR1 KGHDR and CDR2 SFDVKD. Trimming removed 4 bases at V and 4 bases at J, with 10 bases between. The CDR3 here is CATSESGRGNTIYF. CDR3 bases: TGTGCCACCAGTGAATCGGGCCGAGGAAACACCATATATTTT.

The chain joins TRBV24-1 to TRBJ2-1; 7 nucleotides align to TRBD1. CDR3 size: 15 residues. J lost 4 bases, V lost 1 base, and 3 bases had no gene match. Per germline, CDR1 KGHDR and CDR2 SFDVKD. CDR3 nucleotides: TGTGCCACCAGTGATTTTGCAGGGGGTTACAATGAGCAGTTCTTC. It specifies CATSDFAGGYNEQFF.

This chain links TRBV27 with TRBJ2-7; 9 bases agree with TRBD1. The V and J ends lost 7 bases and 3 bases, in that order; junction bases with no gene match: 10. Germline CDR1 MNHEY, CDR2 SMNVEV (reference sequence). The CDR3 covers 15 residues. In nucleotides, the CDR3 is TGTGCCAGCAATCCCCGGACAGGGGAGATCTACGAGCAGTACGTC. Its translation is CASNPRTGEIYEQYV.

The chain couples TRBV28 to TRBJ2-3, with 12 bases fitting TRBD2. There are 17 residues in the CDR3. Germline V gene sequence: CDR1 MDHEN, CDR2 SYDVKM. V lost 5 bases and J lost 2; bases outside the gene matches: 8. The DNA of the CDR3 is TGTGCCAGCAGTCCCTTTACTAGCGGGGGGCACACAGATACGCAGTATTTT. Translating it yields CASSPFTSGGHTDTQYF.

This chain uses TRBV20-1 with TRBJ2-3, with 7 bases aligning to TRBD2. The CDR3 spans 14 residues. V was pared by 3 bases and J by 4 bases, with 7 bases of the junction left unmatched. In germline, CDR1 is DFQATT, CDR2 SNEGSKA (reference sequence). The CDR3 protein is CSASGGKISDTQYF. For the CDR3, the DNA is TGCAGTGCTAGCGGGGGGAAAATCTCAGATACGCAGTATTTT.

CDR3 nucleotides: TGCGCCAGCAGCCAAGAGGGCTACCCACTAGCCAAAAACATTCAGTACTTC. As protein: CASSQEGYPLAKNIQYF. This sequence joins TRBV4-3 and TRBJ2-4; D call uncertain. The CDR3 spans 17 residues. The V end lost 0 bases, the J end lost 0 bases, and 12 bases lay between the germline ends. Germline V gene data show CDR1 as LGHNA and CDR2 as YSLEER.

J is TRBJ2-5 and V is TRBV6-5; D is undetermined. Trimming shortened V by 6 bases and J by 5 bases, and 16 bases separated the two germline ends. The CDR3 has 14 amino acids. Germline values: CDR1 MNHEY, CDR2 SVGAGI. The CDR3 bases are TGTGCCAGCAGCCATACACGCCGGTCGGAGACCCAGTACTTC. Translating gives CASSHTRRSETQYF.

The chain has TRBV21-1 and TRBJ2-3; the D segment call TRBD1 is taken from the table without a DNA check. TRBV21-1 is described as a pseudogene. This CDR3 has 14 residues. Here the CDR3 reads CASSGGDNADTQYF. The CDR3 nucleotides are TGTGCCAGCAGCGGGGGGGATAACGCAGATACGCAGTATTTT.

The CDR3 reads CSARDSGGGNTEAFF. The CDR3 bases are TGCAGTGCTAGAGATTCCGGGGGTGGGAACACTGAAGCTTTCTTT. The chain is built from TRBV20-1 and TRBJ1-1, with D tentatively TRBD1 (5 bases). The germline CDR1 and CDR2 sequences are DFQATT and SNEGSKA (reference sequence). V lost 0 bases, J lost 1 base, and 12 bases lay in between. CDR3 length: 15 residues.

CDR3 protein: CSARHRKAGYTF. CDR3 nucleotide sequence: TGCAGTGCTAGACACAGGAAGGCTGGCTACACCTTC. The chain is built from TRBV20-1 and TRBJ1-2; a weak D match, TRBD1 (5 bases). The CDR3 is made up of 12 amino acids. Between the trimmed V and J ends, which lost 2 bases and 7 bases, there was a span of 11 bases. Germline CDR1 reads DFQATT; CDR2 reads SNEGSKA (reference sequence).

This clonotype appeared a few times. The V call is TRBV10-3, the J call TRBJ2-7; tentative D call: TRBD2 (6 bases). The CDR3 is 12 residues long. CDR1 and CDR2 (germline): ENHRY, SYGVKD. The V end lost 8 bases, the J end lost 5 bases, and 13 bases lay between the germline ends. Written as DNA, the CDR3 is TGTGCCATCGGAGGGGCCGGTAACGAGCAGTACTTC. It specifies CAIGGAGNEQYF.

CDR3 coding DNA: TGTGCCAGCTGCTACCGGGGGCGGGACACTGAAGCTTTCTTT. Protein product: CASCYRGRDTEAFF. The chain links TRBV5-4 to TRBJ1-1; maybe TRBD1 (6 bases). This CDR3 comprises 14 residues. Per germline, CDR1 SGHNT and CDR2 YYREEE (reference sequence). Trimming left V 7 bases short and J 3 bases short, with 16 bases between.

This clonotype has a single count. The CDR3: CASSSYYLNTEAFF. DNA of the CDR3: TGTGCCAGCAGCTCCTATTACTTGAACACTGAAGCTTTCTTT. The J gene is TRBJ1-1, the V gene TRBV7-9; D not certain. The germline CDR1 and CDR2 sequences are SEHNR and FQNEAQ (reference sequence). CDR3 length: 14 amino acids. V was trimmed by 4 bases and J by 0 bases, leaving 9 bases between them.

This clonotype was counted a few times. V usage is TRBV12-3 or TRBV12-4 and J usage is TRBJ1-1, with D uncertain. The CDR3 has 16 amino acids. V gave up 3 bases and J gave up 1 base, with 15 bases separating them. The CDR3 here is CASSFRLRTENTEAFF. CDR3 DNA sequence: TGTGCCAGCAGTTTTCGCCTTCGCACAGAGAACACTGAAGCTTTCTTT.

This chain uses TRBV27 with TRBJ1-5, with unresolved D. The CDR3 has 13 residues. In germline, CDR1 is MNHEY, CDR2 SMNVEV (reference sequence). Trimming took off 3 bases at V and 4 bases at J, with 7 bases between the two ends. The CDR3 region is CASSFRENQPQHF. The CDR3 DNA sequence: TGTGCCAGCAGTTTCCGGGAAAATCAGCCCCAGCATTTT.

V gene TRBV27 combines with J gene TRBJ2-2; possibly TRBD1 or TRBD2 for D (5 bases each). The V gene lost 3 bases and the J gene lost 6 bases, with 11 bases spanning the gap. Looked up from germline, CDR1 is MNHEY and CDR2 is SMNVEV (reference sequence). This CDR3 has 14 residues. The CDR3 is CASSFSRGAGELFF. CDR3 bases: TGTGCCAGCAGTTTTAGTAGAGGGGCCGGGGAGCTGTTTTTT.

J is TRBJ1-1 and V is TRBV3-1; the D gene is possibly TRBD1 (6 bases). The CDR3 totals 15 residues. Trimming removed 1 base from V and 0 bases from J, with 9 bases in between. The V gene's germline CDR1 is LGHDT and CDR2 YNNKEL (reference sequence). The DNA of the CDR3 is TGTGCCAGCAGCCAAGGCGAGGGGGTGAACACTGAAGCTTTCTTT. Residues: CASSQGEGVNTEAFF. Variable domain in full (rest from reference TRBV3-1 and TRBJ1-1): DTAVSQTPKYLVTQMGNDKSIKCEQNLGHDTMYWYKQDSKKFLKIMFSYNNKELIINETVPNRFSPKSPDKAHLNLHINSLELGDSAVYFCASSQGEGVNTEAFFGQGTRLTVV.

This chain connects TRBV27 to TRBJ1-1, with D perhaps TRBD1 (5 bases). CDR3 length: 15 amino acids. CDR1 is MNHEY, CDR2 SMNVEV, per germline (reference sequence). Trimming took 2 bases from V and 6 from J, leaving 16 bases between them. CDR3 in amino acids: CASSLGPGKISEAFF. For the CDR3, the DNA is TGTGCCAGCAGTTTAGGCCCAGGGAAGATTTCTGAAGCTTTCTTT.

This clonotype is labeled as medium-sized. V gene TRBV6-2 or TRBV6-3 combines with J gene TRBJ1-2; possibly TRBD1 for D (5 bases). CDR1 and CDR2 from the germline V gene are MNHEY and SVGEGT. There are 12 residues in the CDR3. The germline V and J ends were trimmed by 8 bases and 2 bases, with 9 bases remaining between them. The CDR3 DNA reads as TGTGCCAGCCGGCGGGGGAACTATGGCTACACCTTC. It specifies CASRRGNYGYTF.

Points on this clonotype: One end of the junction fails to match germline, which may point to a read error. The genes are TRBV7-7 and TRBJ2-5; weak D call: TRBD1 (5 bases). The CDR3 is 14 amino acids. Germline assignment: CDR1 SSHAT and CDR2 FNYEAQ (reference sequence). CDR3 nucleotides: TGTGCTAGCAGCTTAATTCAGGGCAAAGAGACCCAGTACTTC. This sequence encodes CASSLIQGKETQYF.

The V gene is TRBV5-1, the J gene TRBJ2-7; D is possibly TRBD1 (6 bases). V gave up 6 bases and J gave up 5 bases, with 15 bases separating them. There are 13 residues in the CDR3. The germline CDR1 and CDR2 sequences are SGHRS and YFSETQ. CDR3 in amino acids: CASTTGFYDEQYF. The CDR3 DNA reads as TGCGCCAGCACAACAGGGTTTTATGACGAGCAGTACTTC. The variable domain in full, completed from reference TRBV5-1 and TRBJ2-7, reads KAGVTQTPRYLIKTRGQQVTLSCSPISGHRSVSWYQQTPGQGLQFLFEYFSETQRNKGNFPGRFSGRQFSNSRSEMNVSTLELGDSALYLCASTTGFYDEQYFGPGTRLTVT.

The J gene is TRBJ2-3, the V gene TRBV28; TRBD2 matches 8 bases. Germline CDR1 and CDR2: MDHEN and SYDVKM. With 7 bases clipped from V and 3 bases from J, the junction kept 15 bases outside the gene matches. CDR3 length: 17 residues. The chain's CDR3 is CASKWGPGLALTDTQYF. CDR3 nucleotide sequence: TGTGCCAGCAAATGGGGCCCCGGACTAGCCCTAACAGATACGCAGTATTTT.

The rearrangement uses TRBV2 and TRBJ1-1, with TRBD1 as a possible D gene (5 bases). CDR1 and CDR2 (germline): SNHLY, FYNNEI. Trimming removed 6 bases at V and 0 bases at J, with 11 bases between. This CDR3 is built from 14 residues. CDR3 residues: CASRAGALNTEAFF. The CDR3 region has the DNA TGTGCCAGCAGAGCCGGGGCACTGAACACTGAAGCTTTCTTT.